This T cell receptor (beta chain) stems from a study of quantifying T cell responses using KT2 cells. Study at large: RNA was reverse transcribed with TCR alpha and beta constant-region primers. The T4 ligation step was estimated to exceed 8.5% efficiency under optimum conditions.

Germline trimming cut 3 bases from V and 3 bases from J; bases unmatched to any gene: 4. CDR1 and CDR2 (germline): SGDLS, YYNGEE. The CDR3 contains 15 residues. This clonotype was picked up many times. The cDNA 3' end received a ligated oligonucleotide with a UMI. An equimolar mix of RC1.1 and RC1.2 primed the beta chain across TRBC1 and TRBC2. TCRdb ran MiXCR on the UMI-ligation and nested PCR reads and lists one entry per CDR3 protein. The sample contains tens of thousands of distinct CDR3 sequences, roughly 12% of which appear only once. The sample is PBMC spiked with counted cells of clone KT2. This receptor was identified in a human donor. Sample: PBMCs spiked with cells of the T cell clone KT2. The genes are TRBV9 and TRBJ2-3, with 10 positions matching TRBD1. CDR3: CASSGTGGRTDTQYF. CDR3 DNA sequence: TGTGCCAGCAGCGGGACAGGGGGAAGGACAGATACGCAGTATTTT.